This paragraph covers one T cell receptor (beta chain) sequence. This specimen comes from a study of blood T cell repertoires in COVID-19. The assay was immunoSEQ multiplex PCR, and TCRdb's table has in-frame clones only and misses some. Of roughly 200,000 clones in the sample, 86% were seen once. Everyone who took part was 18 to 89 years old, and they came from about 25 US areas. In assigning cohorts, the study relied on participant-reported clinical history. Trimming removed 5 bases at V and 0 bases at J, with 11 bases between. Per germline, CDR1 LNHNV and CDR2 YYDKDF (reference sequence). This CDR3 comprises 15 residues.

This sequence was found in a man in his forties with acute COVID-19. J is TRBJ1-5 and V is TRBV15; D unresolved. Sequenced material: PBMCs or T cells enriched from blood (not recorded which). Here the CDR3 reads CATSLGGYSNQPQHF. Here the CDR3 DNA reads TGTGCCACCAGCTTGGGCGGGTATAGCAATCAGCCCCAGCATTTT.